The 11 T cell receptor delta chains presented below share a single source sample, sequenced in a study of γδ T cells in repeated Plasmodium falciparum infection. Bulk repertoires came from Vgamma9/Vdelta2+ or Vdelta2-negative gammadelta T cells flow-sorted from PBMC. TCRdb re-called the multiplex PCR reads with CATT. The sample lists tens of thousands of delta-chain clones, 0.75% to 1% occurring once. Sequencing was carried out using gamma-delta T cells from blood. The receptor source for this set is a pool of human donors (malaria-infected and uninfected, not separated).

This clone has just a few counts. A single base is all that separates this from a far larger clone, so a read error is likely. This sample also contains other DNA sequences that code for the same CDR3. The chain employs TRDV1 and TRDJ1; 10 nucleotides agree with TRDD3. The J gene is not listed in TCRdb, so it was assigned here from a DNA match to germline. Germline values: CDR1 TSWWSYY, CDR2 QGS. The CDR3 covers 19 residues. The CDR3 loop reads CALSFAGGYRLRGTDKLIF. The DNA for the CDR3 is TGCGCTCTTTCCTTCGCTGGGGGATATCGACTCCGCGGCACCGATAAACTCATCTTT.

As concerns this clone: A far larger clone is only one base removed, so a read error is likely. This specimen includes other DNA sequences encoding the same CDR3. For the CDR3, the DNA is TGTGCTCTTGGGGAACTAAAAGGGCGAAGCGTCGATAAACTCATCTTT. Encoded protein: CALGELKGRSVDKLIF. The V and J genes are TRDV1 and TRDJ1; D remains ambiguous. The germline CDR1 and CDR2 sequences are TSWWSYY and QGS. Trimming took 0 bases from V and 4 from J, leaving 15 bases between them. The CDR3 length is 16 residues.

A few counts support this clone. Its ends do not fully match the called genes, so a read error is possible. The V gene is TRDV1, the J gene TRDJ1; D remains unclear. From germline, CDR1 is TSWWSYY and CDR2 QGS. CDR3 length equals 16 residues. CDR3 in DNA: TGTGCTCTTGGTGGCCACTCGTTCTGGTTCACCTATAAACTCATCTTT. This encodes CALGGHSFWFTYKLIF.

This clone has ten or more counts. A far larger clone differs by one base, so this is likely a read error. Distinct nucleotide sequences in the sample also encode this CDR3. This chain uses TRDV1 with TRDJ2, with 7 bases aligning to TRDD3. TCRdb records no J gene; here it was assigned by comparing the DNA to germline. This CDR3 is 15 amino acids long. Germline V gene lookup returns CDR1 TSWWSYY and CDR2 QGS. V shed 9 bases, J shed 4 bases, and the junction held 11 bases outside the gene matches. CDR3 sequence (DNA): TGTGCTCTGACCTACGAGGGGATATCGACAGCACAACTCTTCTTT. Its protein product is CALTYEGISTAQLFF.

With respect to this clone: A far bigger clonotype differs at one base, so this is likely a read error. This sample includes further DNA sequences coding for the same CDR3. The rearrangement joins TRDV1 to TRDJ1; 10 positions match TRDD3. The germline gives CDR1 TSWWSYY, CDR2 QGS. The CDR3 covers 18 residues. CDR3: CALGEFTTGGSSVDKLIF. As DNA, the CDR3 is TGTGCTCTCGGGGAGTTTACTACTGGGGGATCAAGCGTCGATAAACTCATCTTT.

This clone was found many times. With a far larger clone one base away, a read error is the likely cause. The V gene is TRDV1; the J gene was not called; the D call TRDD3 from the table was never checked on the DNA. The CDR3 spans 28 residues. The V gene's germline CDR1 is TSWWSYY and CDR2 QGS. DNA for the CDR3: TGTGCTCTTGGGGAATATCCCCCTTCCTACTTAGTTCAGAGAACTGGGGCGGGGGTCGTGACGTACACCGATAAACCCATCTTT. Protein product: CALGEYPPSYLVQRTGAGVVTYTDKPIF.

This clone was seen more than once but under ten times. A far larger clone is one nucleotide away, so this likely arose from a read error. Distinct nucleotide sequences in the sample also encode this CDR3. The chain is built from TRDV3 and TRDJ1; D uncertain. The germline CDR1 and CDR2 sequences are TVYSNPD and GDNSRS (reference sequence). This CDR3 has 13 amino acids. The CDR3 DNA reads TGTGCCTTTCGGCGCGACTACACCGACAAACTCATCTTT. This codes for CAFRRDYTDKLIF.

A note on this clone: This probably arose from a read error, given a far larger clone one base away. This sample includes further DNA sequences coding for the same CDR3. The CDR3 region is CALGELFPIPGESGKLIF. The CDR3 DNA reads TGTGCTCTTGGGGAACTTTTCCCCATTCCGGGCGAATCTGGTAAGCTCATCTTT. The V gene is TRDV1; the J gene was not called; the DNA was not used to check the table's D call, TRDD3. Germline V lookup: CDR1 TSWWSYY, CDR2 QGS. CDR3 length equals 18 residues.

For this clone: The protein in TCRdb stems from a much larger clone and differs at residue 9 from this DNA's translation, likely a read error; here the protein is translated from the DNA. CDR3 amino acids: CALAAGTAKLFF. DNA of the CDR3: TGTGCTCTCGCCGCGGGGACAGCAAAACTCTTCTTT. This chain connects TRDV1 to TRDJ2; tentatively, D is TRDD3 (5 bases). The CDR3 length is 12 residues. Germline-derived CDR1 and CDR2 are TSWWSYY and QGS.

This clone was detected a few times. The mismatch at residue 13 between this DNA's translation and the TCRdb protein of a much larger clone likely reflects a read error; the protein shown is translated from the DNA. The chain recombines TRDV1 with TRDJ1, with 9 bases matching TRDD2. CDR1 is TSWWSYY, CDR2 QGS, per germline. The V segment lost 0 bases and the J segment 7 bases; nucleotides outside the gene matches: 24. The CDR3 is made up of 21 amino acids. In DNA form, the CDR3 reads TGTGCTCTTGGGGAACTACCGTCCTTCCTACTGGGGAATACGCTCTCCGGTAAACTCATCTTT. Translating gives CALGELPSFLLGNTLSGKLIF.

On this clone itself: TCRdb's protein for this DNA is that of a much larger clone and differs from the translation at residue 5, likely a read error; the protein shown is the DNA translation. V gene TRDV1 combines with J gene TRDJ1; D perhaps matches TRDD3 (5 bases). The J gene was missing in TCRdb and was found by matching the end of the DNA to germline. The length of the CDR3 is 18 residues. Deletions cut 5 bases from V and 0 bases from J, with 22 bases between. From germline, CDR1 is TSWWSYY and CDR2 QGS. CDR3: CALGTPRAGLGYTDKLIF. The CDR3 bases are TGTGCTCTTGGGACACCTAGGGCTGGTTTGGGGTACACCGATAAACTCATCTTT.